The rows below give T cell receptor beta chains drawn from one sample of a study of resident and recirculating memory T cells in vitiligo. The repertoire was sequenced with immunoSEQ multiplex PCR; TCRdb's copy has only in-frame clones and lacks some. Among 39,000 or so clones, nearly 95% were seen once, and the ten largest hold roughly 4.5%. Sequencing was done on a sample of blood. These receptors originate from a male donor with vitiligo. The CDR3 runs from the conserved cysteine through the conserved F or W. A D gene is named only where the DNA matches it firmly. The size field is filled for only some rows; it gives once, few, many or a size class.

v_gene	abundance	j_gene	d_gene	CDR3aa	CDR3nt
TRBV29-1	.	TRBJ1-1	.	CSVGGKMGYTEAFF	TGCAGCGTTGGAGGGAAGATGGGGTACACTGAAGCTTTCTTT
TRBV11-2	once	TRBJ2-3	.	CASSRLSTDTQYF	TGTGCCAGCAGCCGACTAAGCACAGATACGCAGTATTTT
TRBV5-6	.	TRBJ2-3	TRBD1	CASSLQGLYTDTQYF	TGTGCCAGCAGCTTACAGGGGCTTTACACAGATACGCAGTATTTT
TRBV28	.	TRBJ1-2	.	CASSLETNYTF	TGTGCCAGCAGTTTAGAGACAAACTACACCTTC
TRBV4-1	.	TRBJ1-2	.	CASSQEAGAGGYTF	TGCGCCAGCAGCCAAGAGGCAGGGGCTGGAGGCTACACCTTC
TRBV6-6	.	TRBJ1-1	TRBD1	CASSYAGQTTEAFF	TGTGCCAGCAGTTACGCGGGACAGACCACTGAAGCTTTCTTT
TRBV7-8	once	TRBJ2-1	TRBD2	CASSIAGGPYNEQFF	TGTGCCAGCAGTATAGCGGGGGGCCCATACAATGAGCAGTTCTTC
TRBV29-1	.	TRBJ1-2	.	CSVGGNNYGYTF	TGCAGCGTTGGTGGCAACAACTATGGCTACACCTTC
TRBV11-2	.	TRBJ1-2	.	CASSLARVGYTF	TGTGCCAGCAGCTTAGCCAGGGTTGGCTACACCTTC
TRBV19	.	TRBJ1-1	TRBD1	CASSEDRELNTEAFF	TGTGCCAGTAGTGAAGACAGGGAGCTCAACACTGAAGCTTTCTTT
TRBV7-2	.	TRBJ2-5	.	CASSLVPVQETQYF	TGTGCCAGCAGCTTAGTCCCTGTTCAAGAGACCCAGTACTTC
TRBV6-5	once	TRBJ1-5	.	CASSYLRGNQPQHF	TGTGCCAGCAGTTACTTGCGCGGCAATCAGCCCCAGCATTTT
TRBV30	.	TRBJ1-3	TRBD1	CAWQAGTGTSSGNTIYF	TGTGCCTGGCAGGCCGGGACAGGGACCTCCTCTGGAAACACCATATATTTT
TRBV6-5	.	TRBJ2-7	.	CASSGLGLSEQYF	TGTGCCAGCAGTGGACTGGGACTCTCCGAGCAGTACTTC
TRBV20-1	.	TRBJ2-7	.	CSAQPVYEQYF	TGCAGTGCCCAACCGGTCTACGAGCAGTACTTC
TRBV7-2	.	TRBJ2-4	.	CASSPFYGAGLKNIQYF	TGTGCCAGCAGCCCATTCTATGGTGCAGGGCTGAAAAACATTCAGTACTTC
TRBV9	.	TRBJ2-5	TRBD2	CASSSGTSVQETQYF	TGTGCCAGCAGCTCCGGGACTAGCGTCCAAGAGACCCAGTACTTC
TRBV7-2	.	TRBJ1-4	TRBD1	CASSLGAGGIEKLFF	TGTGCCAGCAGCTTAGGGGCAGGGGGTATTGAAAAACTGTTTTTT
TRBV25-1	.	TRBJ1-2	.	CASSEPVGGTSYTF	TGTGCCAGCAGTGAACCGGTGGGCGGGACCTCGTACACCTTC
TRBV19	.	TRBJ2-5	TRBD2	CASSRAAGGRLETQYF	TGTGCCAGCAGTAGGGCAGCGGGGGGGCGTTTAGAGACCCAGTACTTC
TRBV9	.	TRBJ2-7	.	CASSVGANSYEQYF	TGTGCCAGCAGCGTGGGGGCGAACTCCTACGAGCAGTACTTC
TRBV4-3	.	TRBJ1-1	TRBD1	CASSQETGRAEAFF	TGCGCCAGCAGCCAGGAGACAGGGCGGGCTGAAGCTTTCTTT
TRBV6-5	once	TRBJ2-5	TRBD2	CASAGGHSQETQYF	TGTGCCAGCGCGGGGGGCCACTCACAAGAGACCCAGTACTTC
TRBV23-1	.	TRBJ2-2	.	CASSQGGPAGELFF	TGCGCCAGCAGTCAAGGAGGTCCCGCCGGGGAGCTGTTTTTT
TRBV7-2	.	TRBJ2-5	TRBD2	CASSLGGGAGETQYF	TGTGCCAGCAGCTTAGGCGGGGGGGCCGGGGAGACCCAGTACTTC
TRBV11-2	.	TRBJ2-1	TRBD2	CASSSQAGGPVEQFF	TGTGCCAGCAGCTCCCAAGCGGGGGGCCCGGTTGAGCAGTTCTTC
TRBV7-9	few	TRBJ2-1	TRBD2	CASSAEGAGTIYNEQFF	TGTGCCAGCAGCGCGGAAGGAGCGGGGACGATCTACAATGAGCAGTTCTTC
TRBV9	.	TRBJ1-1	.	CASSVGGLTEAFF	TGTGCCAGCAGCGTAGGGGGGCTGACTGAAGCTTTCTTT
TRBV4-3	.	TRBJ1-5	.	CASSQGPGDGNQPQHF	TGCGCCAGCAGCCAAGGGCCGGGGGACGGGAATCAGCCCCAGCATTTT
TRBV2	.	TRBJ2-1	.	CASTGGASYNEQFF	TGTGCCAGCACCGGGGGAGCCTCCTACAATGAGCAGTTCTTC
TRBV7-6	.	TRBJ1-1	TRBD1	CASSLETGDTEAFF	TGTGCCAGCAGCTTAGAGACAGGGGACACTGAAGCTTTCTTT
TRBV13	.	TRBJ1-1	.	CASSRRAGRTEAFF	TGTGCCAGCAGCCGACGGGCGGGGCGTACTGAAGCTTTCTTT
TRBV7-3	.	TRBJ2-3	TRBD2	CASSLNSGISTDTQYF	TGTGCCAGCAGCCTTAACAGCGGGATTAGCACAGATACGCAGTATTTT
TRBV6-5	.	TRBJ2-1	TRBD2	CAASGTRSSEQFF	TGTGCCGCCTCCGGGACTAGGTCCAGTGAGCAGTTCTTC
TRBV9	.	TRBJ1-3	.	CASSVRTDSGNTIYF	TGTGCCAGCAGCGTGCGGACAGACTCTGGAAACACCATATATTTT
TRBV9	.	TRBJ2-1	TRBD2	CASSVFSGVNEQFF	TGTGCCAGCAGCGTTTTTAGCGGGGTGAATGAGCAGTTCTTC
TRBV19	.	TRBJ2-3	.	CASSITVRRDTQYF	TGTGCCAGTAGTATAACTGTGAGGCGGGATACGCAGTATTTT
TRBV5-8	.	TRBJ1-5	.	CASSRGVTPGSNQPQHF	TGTGCCAGCAGCCGCGGCGTCACCCCGGGTAGCAATCAGCCCCAGCATTTT
TRBV7-2	.	TRBJ2-5	TRBD2	CASSSGGGLETQYF	TGTGCCAGCAGCTCCGGGGGGGGGCTTGAGACCCAGTACTTC
TRBV5-6	.	TRBJ2-5	.	CASEVWAQETQYF	TGTGCCAGCGAAGTCTGGGCCCAAGAGACCCAGTACTTC
TRBV9	once	TRBJ2-3	TRBD2	CASNAAGGSGDTQYF	TGTGCCAGCAACGCTGCGGGGGGGTCGGGAGATACGCAGTATTTT
TRBV7-8	.	TRBJ1-4	.	CASSLGLQGYEKLFF	TGTGCCAGCAGCTTAGGCCTTCAGGGGTACGAAAAACTGTTTTTT
TRBV6-4	.	TRBJ2-2	TRBD1	CASSEGGDAGELFF	TGTGCCAGCAGTGAAGGGGGCGACGCCGGGGAGCTGTTTTTT
TRBV5-1	.	TRBJ2-5	.	CASSPGLLDETQYF	TGCGCCAGCAGCCCAGGACTATTAGACGAGACCCAGTACTTC
TRBV4-1	.	TRBJ1-1	.	CASSQYLIPSNTEAFF	TGCGCCAGCAGCCAATACCTCATTCCCAGTAACACTGAAGCTTTCTTT
TRBV5-1	.	TRBJ2-1	TRBD2	CASSLGPLAGGYNEQFF	TGCGCCAGCAGCCTGGGCCCACTAGCGGGGGGCTACAATGAGCAGTTCTTC
TRBV7-8	.	TRBJ2-7	TRBD2	CASSARLAGGFEQYF	TGTGCCAGCAGCGCCCGACTAGCGGGGGGTTTCGAGCAGTACTTC
TRBV19	.	TRBJ2-7	.	CASSIRGYEQYF	TGTGCCAGTAGTATTCGGGGCTACGAGCAGTACTTC
TRBV7-8	.	TRBJ2-7	.	CASSLGAEQYF	TGTGCCAGCAGCTTAGGGGCCGAGCAGTACTTC
TRBV30	.	TRBJ1-6	TRBD1	CAYAQGGAGSPLHF	TGTGCCTATGCGCAGGGGGGCGCGGGGTCACCCCTCCACTTT